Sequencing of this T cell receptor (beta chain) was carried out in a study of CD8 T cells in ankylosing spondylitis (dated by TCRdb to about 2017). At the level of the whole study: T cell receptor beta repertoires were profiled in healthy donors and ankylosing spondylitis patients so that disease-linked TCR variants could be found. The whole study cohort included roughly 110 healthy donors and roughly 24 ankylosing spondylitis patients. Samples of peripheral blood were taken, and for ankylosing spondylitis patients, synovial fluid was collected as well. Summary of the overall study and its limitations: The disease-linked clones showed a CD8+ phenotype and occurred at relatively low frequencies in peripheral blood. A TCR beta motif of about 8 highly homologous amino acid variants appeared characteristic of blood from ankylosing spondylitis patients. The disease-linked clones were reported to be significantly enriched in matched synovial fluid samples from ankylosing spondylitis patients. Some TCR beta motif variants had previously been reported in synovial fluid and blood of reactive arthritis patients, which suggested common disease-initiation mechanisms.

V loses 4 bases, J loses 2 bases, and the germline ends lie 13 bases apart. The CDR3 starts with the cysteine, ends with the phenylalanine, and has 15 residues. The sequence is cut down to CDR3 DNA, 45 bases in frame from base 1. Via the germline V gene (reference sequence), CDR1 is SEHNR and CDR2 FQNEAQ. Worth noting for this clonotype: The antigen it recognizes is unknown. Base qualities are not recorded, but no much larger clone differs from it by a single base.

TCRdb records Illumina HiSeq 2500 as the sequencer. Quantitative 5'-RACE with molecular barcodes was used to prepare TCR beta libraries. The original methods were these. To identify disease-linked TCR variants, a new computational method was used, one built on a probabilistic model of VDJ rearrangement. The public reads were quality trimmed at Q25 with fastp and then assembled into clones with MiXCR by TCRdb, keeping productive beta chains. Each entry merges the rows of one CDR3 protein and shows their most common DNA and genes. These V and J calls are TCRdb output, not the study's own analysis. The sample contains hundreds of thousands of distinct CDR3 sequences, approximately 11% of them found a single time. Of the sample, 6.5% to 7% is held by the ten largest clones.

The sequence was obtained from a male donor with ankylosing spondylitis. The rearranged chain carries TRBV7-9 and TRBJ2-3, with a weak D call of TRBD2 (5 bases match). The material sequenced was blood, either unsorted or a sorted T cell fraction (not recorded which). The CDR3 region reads CASSSVGGPTDTQYF. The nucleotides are TGTGCCAGCAGCTCCGTAGGAGGACCCACAGATACGCAGTATTTT. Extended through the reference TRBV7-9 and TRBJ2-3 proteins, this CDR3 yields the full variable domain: DTGVSQNPRHKITKRGQNVTFRCDPISEHNRLYWYRQTLGQGPEFLTYFQNEAQLEKSRLLSDRFSAERPKGSFSTLEIQRTEQGDSAMYLCASSSVGGPTDTQYFGPGTRLTVL.